A single sample is the source of the 6 T cell receptor beta chains below, sequenced in a study of graft-versus-host responses after intestinal transplantation. These TCRs' antigens remain unknown. Some clones are missing from TCRdb's copy, which holds only in-frame ones; the method was immunoSEQ multiplex PCR. The sample holds 40,000 to 55,000 clones, more than 70% seen once. The sample was unstimulated CD4+ T cells sorted from spleen or lymph node cells, taken before transplant. These receptors originate from a human donor who was the organ donor for an intestinal transplant.

This chain links TRBV18 with TRBJ1-3; weak D call: TRBD1 (6 bases). The germline V gene encodes CDR1 KGHSH and CDR2 LQKENI. Trimming stripped 0 bases from V and 2 bases from J, with 8 bases between. The CDR3 runs to 15 residues. The CDR3 DNA reads TGTGCCAGCTCACCACCAGCAGGGGCTGGAAACACCATATATTTT. Protein: CASSPPAGAGNTIYF.

Remarks on this clone: A read error may produce the germline difference seen at one junction end. V is TRBV4-2 and J is TRBJ2-1; a possible D gene is TRBD2 (6 bases). Germline-derived CDR1 and CDR2 are LGHNA and YNFKEQ. The CDR3 covers 15 residues. CDR3 residues: CASSSGTQPYNEQLF. The CDR3 DNA reads TGTGCCAGCAGCTCAGGGACTCAGCCCTACAATGAGCAGCTCTTC.

The chain carries TRBV2 and TRBJ2-7; 8 bases map to TRBD1. This CDR3 is built from 14 residues. After removal of 5 bases from V and 4 bases from J, the junction contained 7 bases not matched to a gene. Germline values: CDR1 SNHLY, CDR2 FYNNEI. The CDR3 nucleotides are TGTGCCAGCAGTCTTGGGACAGGCTTGTACGAGCAGTACTTC. It specifies CASSLGTGLYEQYF. The full variable domain, rest sourced from reference TRBV2 and TRBJ2-7, is EPEVTQTPSHQVTQMGQEVILRCVPISNHLYFYWYRQILGQKVEFLVSFYNNEISEKSEIFDDQFSVERPDGSNFTLKIRSTKLEDSAMYFCASSLGTGLYEQYFGPGTRLTVT.

The V and J genes are TRBV19 and TRBJ1-3; D remains unclear. This CDR3 is 14 amino acids long. Germline values: CDR1 LNHDA, CDR2 SQIVND (reference sequence). Between the trimmed V and J ends, which lost 9 bases and 4 bases, there was a span of 16 bases. CDR3 loop: CASTQPGGGNTIYF. In DNA, the CDR3 is TGTGCCAGCACACAACCAGGAGGAGGAAACACCATATATTTT.

V usage is TRBV19 and J usage is TRBJ2-1, with TRBD2 matching over 9 bases. This CDR3 contains 16 residues. V lost 5 bases, J lost 1 base, and 6 bases stayed unmatched. Germline CDR1 reads LNHDA; CDR2 reads SQIVND (reference sequence). The CDR3 DNA is TGTGCCAGTAGTCAGAGACTAGCGGAATCCTACAATGAGCAGTTCTTC. It specifies CASSQRLAESYNEQFF.

The chain carries TRBV5-4 and TRBJ2-7; D remains ambiguous. Germline CDR1 SGHNT, CDR2 YYREEE (reference sequence). Trimming cost V 4 bases and J 7 bases, with 9 bases left between them. The CDR3 is made up of 11 amino acids. The CDR3 spells CASSLRWEQYF. CDR3 coding DNA: TGTGCCAGCAGCCTGAGGTGGGAGCAGTACTTC.